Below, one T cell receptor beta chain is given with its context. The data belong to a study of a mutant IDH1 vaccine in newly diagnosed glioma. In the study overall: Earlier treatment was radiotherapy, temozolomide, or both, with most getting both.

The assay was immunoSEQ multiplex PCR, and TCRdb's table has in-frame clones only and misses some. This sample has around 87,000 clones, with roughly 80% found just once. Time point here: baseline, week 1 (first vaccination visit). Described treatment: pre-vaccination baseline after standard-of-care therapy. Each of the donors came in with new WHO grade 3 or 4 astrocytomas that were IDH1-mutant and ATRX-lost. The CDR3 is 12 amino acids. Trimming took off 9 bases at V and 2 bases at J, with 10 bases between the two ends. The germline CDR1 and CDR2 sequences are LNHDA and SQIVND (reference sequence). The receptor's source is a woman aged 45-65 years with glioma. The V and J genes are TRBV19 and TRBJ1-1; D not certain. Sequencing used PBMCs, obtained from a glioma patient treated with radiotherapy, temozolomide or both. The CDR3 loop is CASHRGNTEAFF. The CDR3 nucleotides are TGTGCCAGCCACCGGGGTAACACTGAAGCTTTCTTT.